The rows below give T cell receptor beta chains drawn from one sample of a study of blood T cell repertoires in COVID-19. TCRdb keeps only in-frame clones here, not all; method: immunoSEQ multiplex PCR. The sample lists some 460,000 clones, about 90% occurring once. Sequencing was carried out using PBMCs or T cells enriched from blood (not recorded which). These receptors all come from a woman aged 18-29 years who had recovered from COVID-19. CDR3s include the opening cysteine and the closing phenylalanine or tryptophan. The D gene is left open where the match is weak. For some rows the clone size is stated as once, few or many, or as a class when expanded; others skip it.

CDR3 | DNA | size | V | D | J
CASSASTVPDKQFF | TGTGCCAGCAGCGCCTCAACCGTCCCGGACAAGCAGTTCTTC | NA | TRBV11-2 | NA | TRBJ2-1
CASSPWGDVPVNEQFF | TGTGCCAGCTCACCATGGGGGGACGTCCCCGTTAATGAGCAGTTCTTC | NA | TRBV18 | NA | TRBJ2-1
CASSLALSDSSYGYTF | TGTGCCAGCAGTTTAGCCCTTTCGGACAGTTCATATGGCTACACCTTC | NA | TRBV27 | NA | TRBJ1-2
CAISEGAGYGYTF | TGTGCCATCAGTGAGGGGGCAGGGTATGGCTACACCTTC | NA | TRBV10-3 | NA | TRBJ1-2
CAWSADRGYEQYF | TGTGCCTGGAGCGCGGACAGGGGCTACGAGCAGTACTTC | NA | TRBV30 | TRBD1 | TRBJ2-7
CASSPPGHEQYF | TGTGCCAGCAGCCCCCCTGGCCACGAGCAGTACTTC | NA | TRBV11-2 | NA | TRBJ2-7
CASSLTGVRDTQYF | TGCGCCAGCAGCTTGACGGGGGTCCGCGATACGCAGTATTTT | once | TRBV5-1 | NA | TRBJ2-3
CASSDGGNGELFF | TGTGCCAGCAGTGACGGAGGGAACGGGGAGCTGTTTTTT | NA | TRBV25-1 | NA | TRBJ2-2
CASSIITAGGKSNEQFF | TGTGCCAGTAGTATAATCACCGCCGGGGGTAAAAGCAATGAGCAGTTCTTC | NA | TRBV19 | NA | TRBJ2-1
CASTGGGLAKNIQYF | TGTGCCAGCACCGGGGGAGGCCTAGCCAAAAACATTCAGTACTTC | NA | TRBV28 | NA | TRBJ2-4
CASSYSTPERGSSYNEQFF | TGCGCCAGCAGCTACTCAACCCCGGAGCGGGGGAGCTCCTACAATGAGCAGTTCTTC | NA | TRBV5-1 | TRBD2 | TRBJ2-1
CASSFPGAEAFF | TGTGCCAGTAGTTTCCCAGGCGCGGAAGCTTTCTTT | NA | TRBV19 | NA | TRBJ1-1
CATSRDGKGDEQFF | TGTGCCACCAGCAGAGATGGTAAAGGAGACGAGCAGTTCTTC | few | TRBV15 | NA | TRBJ2-1
CASSLLRRGLLSWGFF | TGTGCCAGCAGTCTTCTTCGACGGGGGTTACTCTCGTGGGGGTTCTTC | NA | TRBV2 | NA | TRBJ2-1
CASSQDPGLAGRNTGELFF | TGCGCCAGCAGCCAAGATCCCGGACTAGCGGGGAGAAACACCGGGGAGCTGTTTTTT | NA | TRBV4-1 | TRBD2 | TRBJ2-2
CASSGSRFYGYTF | TGTGCCAGCAGTGGGTCCAGGTTCTATGGCTACACCTTC | once | TRBV12-3/TRBV12-4 | NA | TRBJ1-2
CATSDSRTGSRELFF | TGTGCCACCAGTGATTCCCGGACAGGTAGCCGGGAGCTGTTTTTT | NA | TRBV24-1 | TRBD1 | TRBJ2-2
CASSFLTSGGSTDTQYF | TGTGCCAGCAGCTTCCTGACTAGCGGGGGGAGCACAGATACGCAGTATTTT | NA | TRBV7-9 | TRBD2 | TRBJ2-3
CASSREGLGPEAFF | TGTGCCAGCAGCCGCGAGGGACTGGGCCCCGAAGCTTTCTTT | NA | TRBV2 | NA | TRBJ1-1
CASNLPETGTEHNTEAFF | TGCGCCAGCAATCTCCCCGAAACCGGGACAGAACATAACACTGAAGCTTTCTTT | NA | TRBV10-1 | TRBD1 | TRBJ1-1
CAWSQPQQDTEAFF | TGTGCCTGGAGTCAACCACAGCAGGACACTGAAGCTTTCTTT | NA | TRBV30 | NA | TRBJ1-1
CASSQGFNYGYTF | TGTGCCAGCAGCCAGGGATTTAACTATGGCTACACCTTC | NA | TRBV11-2 | NA | TRBJ1-2
CASSLGGASPLHF | TGTGCCAGCAGCTTAGGTGGGGCCTCACCCCTCCACTTT | NA | TRBV11-3 | NA | TRBJ1-6
CASRVRTGDTEAFF | TGTGCCAGTAGGGTCCGGACAGGTGACACTGAAGCTTTCTTT | NA | TRBV19 | TRBD1 | TRBJ1-1
CAWRRQGTDTQYF | TGTGCCTGGAGACGACAGGGGACAGATACGCAGTATTTT | NA | TRBV30 | TRBD1 | TRBJ2-3
CSASDVGAPTLMNTEAFF | TGCAGTGCTAGTGATGTGGGGGCTCCTACTCTGATGAACACTGAAGCTTTCTTT | NA | TRBV20-1 | NA | TRBJ1-1